A selection of T cell receptor beta chains follows, all from one sample in a study of T cells in Graves' hyperthyroidism and ophthalmopathy. One entry per CDR3 protein results from TCRdb running MiXCR on the multiplex PCR reads. Of about 640,000 distinct CDR3 sequences detected, roughly 15% appear once; the ten largest clones hold around 13%. Sequenced: blood. These receptors all come from a woman between 50 and 59 years old with Graves' ophthalmopathy. CDR3s include the opening cysteine and the closing phenylalanine or tryptophan. The D gene is left open where the match is weak. Clone size is shown for a subset of rows, as once, few, many or a class of expanded clone.

J: TRBJ1-2
D: TRBD1
size: few
V: TRBV4-1
CDR3: CASSQGGRGKPNYGYTF
DNA: TGCGCCAGCAGCCAAGGGGGCAGGGGGAAGCCTAACTATGGCTACACCTTC

J: TRBJ2-3
D: TRBD2
size: many
V: TRBV6-2/TRBV6-3
CDR3: CASSYRKLAYSTDTQYF
DNA: TGTGCCAGCAGTTACCGTAAACTAGCGTATAGCACAGATACGCAGTATTTT

J: TRBJ1-2
D: .
size: many
V: TRBV3-1
CDR3: CASSRHTRDSSYGYTF
DNA: TGTGCCAGCAGCCGGCATACAAGGGACTCCTCCTATGGCTACACCTTC

J: TRBJ1-5
D: .
size: few
V: TRBV6-1
CDR3: CASTLTGSNQPQHF
DNA: TGTGCCAGCACCCTGACAGGTTCCAATCAGCCCCAGCATTTT

J: TRBJ2-2
D: TRBD2
size: few
V: TRBV20-1
CDR3: CSARRLAGGPVGELFF
DNA: TGCAGTGCTAGGCGGCTAGCGGGAGGGCCGGTCGGGGAGCTGTTTTTT

J: TRBJ2-5
D: TRBD1
size: many
V: TRBV7-9
CDR3: CASSWAGQAQETQYF
DNA: TGTGCCAGCAGTTGGGCGGGACAGGCCCAGGAGACCCAGTACTTC

J: TRBJ2-1
D: TRBD2
size: .
V: TRBV2
CDR3: CASRLARTYNEQFF
DNA: TGTGCCAGCAGACTAGCGCGTACCTACAATGAGCAGTTCTTC

J: TRBJ1-1
D: .
size: many
V: TRBV29-1
CDR3: CSVEFMSLNTEAFF
DNA: TGCAGCGTTGAATTTATGTCCCTGAACACTGAAGCTTTCTTT

J: TRBJ2-3
D: TRBD2
size: .
V: TRBV24-1
CDR3: CATSDPSGRITDTQYF
DNA: TGTGCCACCAGTGATCCTAGCGGGAGAATTACAGATACGCAGTATTTT

J: TRBJ2-7
D: .
size: few
V: TRBV7-2
CDR3: CASSLAFGTGSYEQYF
DNA: TGTGCCAGCAGCTTAGCGTTCGGGACCGGTTCCTACGAGCAGTACTTC

J: TRBJ2-7
D: .
size: many
V: TRBV12-3/TRBV12-4
CDR3: CASRPGLTYEQYF
DNA: TGTGCCAGCAGACCGGGACTTACCTACGAGCAGTACTTC

J: TRBJ2-2
D: .
size: few
V: TRBV7-2
CDR3: CASSLRWTGELFF
DNA: TGTGCCAGCAGCTTAAGGTGGACCGGGGAGCTGTTTTTT

J: TRBJ1-5
D: .
size: many
V: TRBV7-2
CDR3: CASSLARQVNQPQHF
DNA: TGTGCCAGCAGCTTAGCGCGGCAGGTCAATCAGCCCCAGCATTTT

J: TRBJ1-4
D: .
size: many
V: TRBV5-1
CDR3: CASRRDGRLGEKLFF
DNA: TGCGCCAGCAGGAGGGACGGCCGCCTGGGAGAAAAACTGTTTTTT

J: TRBJ2-7
D: TRBD2
size: many
V: TRBV7-2
CDR3: CASSFSRREALGEQYF
DNA: TGTGCCAGCAGCTTTTCCCGGCGGGAGGCTTTGGGCGAGCAGTACTTC

J: TRBJ1-1
D: TRBD1
size: .
V: TRBV20-1
CDR3: CSARDPRQGEGAFF
DNA: TGCAGTGCTAGAGACCCGAGACAGGGGGAAGGAGCTTTCTTT

J: TRBJ2-7
D: .
size: .
V: TRBV29-1
CDR3: CSVAPVQSVREQYF
DNA: TGCAGCGTTGCCCCAGTCCAATCTGTCCGCGAGCAGTACTTC

J: TRBJ2-3
D: .
size: .
V: TRBV20-1
CDR3: CSANSDSRFTDTQYF
DNA: TGCAGTGCTAACTCGGACAGCAGATTCACAGATACGCAGTATTTT

J: TRBJ2-7
D: .
size: .
V: TRBV20-1
CDR3: CSARDQSGSYEQYF
DNA: TGCAGTGCTAGAGACCAAAGCGGTTCCTACGAGCAGTACTTC

J: TRBJ2-2
D: TRBD1
size: .
V: TRBV19
CDR3: CASSKSPGQGVGELFF
DNA: TGTGCCAGTAGTAAGAGTCCGGGACAGGGTGTTGGGGAGCTGTTTTTT

J: TRBJ2-1
D: .
size: many
V: TRBV28
CDR3: CASSLSPETVYNEQFF
DNA: TGTGCCAGCAGTTTATCCCCCGAGACAGTATACAATGAGCAGTTCTTC

J: TRBJ2-4
D: TRBD1
size: many
V: TRBV11-2
CDR3: CASSTRTGGGGERGNIQYF
DNA: TGTGCCAGCAGCACCCGGACAGGGGGCGGAGGTGAAAGGGGAAACATTCAGTACTTC

J: TRBJ2-7
D: .
size: .
V: TRBV15
CDR3: CATSWAHGAYEQYF
DNA: TGTGCCACCAGCTGGGCCCACGGAGCCTACGAGCAGTACTTC

J: TRBJ1-2
D: .
size: few
V: TRBV28
CDR3: CASSFLGQPYNYGYTF
DNA: TGTGCCAGCAGTTTCCTAGGACAGCCTTATAACTATGGCTACACCTTC

J: TRBJ2-7
D: .
size: many
V: TRBV10-2
CDR3: CASREHLTYEQYF
DNA: TGCGCCAGCAGGGAGCACCTAACCTACGAGCAGTACTTC